The rows below give T cell receptor beta chains drawn from one sample of a study of cytomegalovirus exposure and HLA in healthy donors. Libraries were prepared by immunoSEQ multiplex PCR; TCRdb keeps only in-frame clonotypes and omits some of them. The table has 150,000 or so clones, almost 80% seen once. Sequenced input: PBMCs. The receptor set was obtained from a woman between 40 and 50 years old in good health and CMV-seropositive. Each CDR3 is given with its conserved first and last residue. D genes are given only for firm matches. Size values are once, few and many counts, or a class for expanded clones, and some rows have none.

few	.	TRBV5-1	13	TRBJ2-7	CASSRDNSYEQYF	TGCGCCAGCAGCCGCGACAACTCCTACGAGCAGTACTTC
.	.	TRBV6-5	14	TRBJ1-2	CASSDLDPPGGYTF	TGTGCCAGCAGTGACCTGGACCCCCCGGGGGGCTACACCTTC
.	.	TRBV28	13	TRBJ2-4	CASSPSSGNIQYF	TGTGCCAGCAGTCCAAGTTCGGGAAACATTCAGTACTTC
once	TRBD2	TRBV9	16	TRBJ2-5	CASSVGGSGAEETQYF	TGTGCCAGCAGCGTAGGCGGTAGCGGGGCGGAAGAGACCCAGTACTTC
.	.	TRBV5-1	16	TRBJ2-7	CASSPTLGGSSYEQYF	TGCGCCAGCAGCCCCACCCTTGGGGGCAGTTCCTACGAGCAGTACTTC
.	TRBD1	TRBV7-6	15	TRBJ1-2	CASSPLNTGAHGYAF	TGTGCCAGCAGCCCACTTAATACAGGGGCGCACGGCTACGCCTTC
few	.	TRBV10-3	15	TRBJ2-7	CAISESAGTSYEQYF	TGTGCCATCAGTGAGTCAGCGGGGACATCCTACGAGCAGTACTTC
.	TRBD1	TRBV19	13	TRBJ1-1	CATRTGGNTEAFF	TGTGCCACCCGGACAGGGGGCAACACTGAAGCTTTCTTT
.	.	TRBV10-3	15	TRBJ2-3	CATNLGGVSTDTQYF	TGTGCCACCAACCTTGGCGGGGTTAGCACAGATACGCAGTATTTT
.	.	TRBV19	14	TRBJ1-1	CASSIMGGGTEAFF	TGTGCCAGTAGTATTATGGGGGGGGGCACTGAAGCTTTCTTT
.	.	TRBV4-2	16	TRBJ1-3	CASSQVTGFSGNTIYF	TGTGCCAGCAGCCAAGTTACAGGATTCTCTGGAAACACCATATATTTT
.	TRBD2	TRBV28	14	TRBJ2-2	CASSLLAGDGELFF	TGTGCCAGCAGTTTACTAGCGGGGGATGGGGAGCTGTTTTTT
.	.	TRBV5-4	18	TRBJ2-6	CASSLGDSPSSGANVLTF	TGTGCCAGCAGCTTAGGAGACAGCCCGTCCTCTGGGGCCAACGTCCTGACTTTC
.	.	TRBV30	16	TRBJ1-6	CAWSFNGGGYNSPLHF	TGTGCCTGGAGTTTCAACGGGGGGGGATATAATTCACCCCTCCACTTT
.	TRBD1	TRBV2	13	TRBJ1-6	CATDRAPNSPLHF	TGTGCCACGGACAGGGCGCCTAATTCACCCCTCCACTTT
.	.	TRBV5-1	15	TRBJ1-1	CASRPWANLNTEAFF	TGCGCCAGCAGGCCATGGGCGAACTTGAACACTGAAGCTTTCTTT
once	TRBD1	TRBV14	15	TRBJ1-1	CASSGRQGANTEAFF	TGTGCCAGCAGCGGAAGACAGGGGGCGAACACTGAAGCTTTCTTT
.	.	TRBV10-3	13	TRBJ2-4	CAIKAVEKNIQYF	TGTGCCATCAAAGCCGTGGAGAAAAACATTCAGTACTTC
.	.	TRBV18	13	TRBJ1-2	CASSPQVDRGYTF	TGTGCCAGCTCACCCCAGGTGGATCGGGGCTACACCTTC
.	TRBD1	TRBV2	13	TRBJ2-3	CASRGQGTDTQYF	TGTGCCAGCAGGGGACAGGGTACAGATACGCAGTATTTT
.	TRBD2	TRBV7-2	15	TRBJ2-3	CASSLVAGGQGTQYF	TGTGCCAGCAGCTTAGTAGCGGGGGGCCAAGGAACGCAGTATTTT
.	.	TRBV19	13	TRBJ1-5	CASTIGGSQPQHF	TGTGCCAGTACGATAGGGGGAAGTCAGCCCCAGCACTTT
few	TRBD1	TRBV6-1	12	TRBJ2-7	CASIGQGYEQYF	TGTGCCAGCATTGGACAGGGCTACGAGCAGTACTTC
.	TRBD2	TRBV29-1	14	TRBJ2-2	CSVTSGGEAGELFF	TGCAGCGTGACTAGCGGGGGGGAAGCCGGGGAGCTGTTTTTT
once	TRBD1	TRBV27	14	TRBJ1-1	CASSLQGANTEAFF	TGTGCCAGCAGTTTACAGGGGGCTAACACTGAAGCTTTCTTT
few	.	TRBV12-5	14	TRBJ1-4	CASGYGTTNEKLFF	TGTGCTAGTGGTTACGGGACAACTAATGAAAAACTGTTTTTT
.	.	TRBV5-1	13	TRBJ2-5	CASSSYREETQYF	TGCGCCAGCAGCTCCTACAGGGAGGAGACCCAGTACTTC
.	.	TRBV2	14	TRBJ2-2	CASAGFSNTGELFF	TGTGCCAGCGCAGGGTTTTCGAACACCGGGGAGCTGTTTTTT
.	TRBD1	TRBV11-3	13	TRBJ2-7	CASSRGQGYEQYF	TGTGCCAGCAGCCGCGGACAGGGCTACGAGCAGTACTTC
.	TRBD1	TRBV7-3	11	TRBJ2-7	CASGQGSEQYF	TGTGCCTCGGGACAGGGATCCGAGCAGTACTTC
.	.	TRBV14	15	TRBJ2-5	CASSQTTVYQETQYF	TGTGCCAGCAGCCAGACGACAGTGTACCAAGAGACCCAGTACTTC
.	.	TRBV12-5	13	TRBJ1-1	CASGQGTRTEAFF	TGTGCTAGTGGGCAAGGGACTCGCACTGAAGCTTTCTTT
once	.	TRBV19	16	TRBJ2-7	CASSIRGPPGAYEQYF	TGTGCCAGTAGTATCCGCGGGCCCCCAGGGGCTTACGAGCAGTACTTC
.	.	TRBV27	19	TRBJ2-4	CASRGIGGARPIAKNIQYF	TGTGCCAGCAGGGGAATAGGGGGGGCCAGACCAATAGCCAAAAACATTCAGTACTTC
.	.	TRBV6-5	12	TRBJ2-7	CATRLTSGEQYF	TGTGCCACAAGATTAACTTCGGGCGAGCAGTACTTC
.	.	TRBV7-2	14	TRBJ2-7	CASSLSGNSYEQYF	TGTGCCAGCAGCTTATCGGGGAACTCCTACGAGCAGTACTTC
.	.	TRBV11-2	17	TRBJ2-2	CASSLEWALRGTGELFF	TGTGCCAGCAGCTTAGAGTGGGCGCTCCGGGGCACCGGGGAGCTGTTTTTT
.	.	TRBV4-1	15	TRBJ1-2	CASSQWTVANYGYTF	TGCGCCAGCAGCCAGTGGACAGTAGCTAACTATGGCTACACCTTC
few	.	TRBV9	18	TRBJ1-2	CASSVDSYGSGGYYGYTF	TGTGCCAGCAGCGTAGACTCTTACGGCTCGGGGGGGTACTACGGCTACACCTTC
.	.	TRBV5-1	17	TRBJ1-3	CASSLAGTSSSGNTIYF	TGCGCCAGCAGCCTTGCCGGGACATCAAGCTCTGGAAACACCATATATTTT
.	TRBD2	TRBV27	14	TRBJ2-1	CASSMGGSYNEQFF	TGTGCCAGCTCCATGGGGGGGTCCTACAATGAGCAGTTCTTC
.	.	TRBV6-6	14	TRBJ2-1	CASIQTPVVNEQFF	TGTGCCAGCATCCAGACACCCGTGGTCAATGAGCAGTTCTTC
.	.	TRBV7-9	15	TRBJ1-1	CASSGNRVGTTEAFF	TGTGCCAGCAGCGGGAACAGGGTCGGTACCACTGAAGCTTTCTTT
.	TRBD1	TRBV19	14	TRBJ2-7	CASSGTGTGREQYF	TGTGCCAGTAGTGGAACCGGGACAGGGCGCGAGCAGTACTTC
.	.	TRBV10-2	15	TRBJ1-6	CASSSNNRGNSPLHF	TGCGCCAGCAGTAGTAATAACCGCGGGAATTCACCCCTCCACTTT
.	.	TRBV7-6	16	TRBJ2-2	CASSLIGRVDIGELFF	TGTGCCAGCAGCTTAATTGGCAGGGTGGACATCGGGGAGCTGTTTTTT
.	.	TRBV18	17	TRBJ1-4	CASSPPPSSGINEKLFF	TGTGCCAGCTCACCCCCGCCTTCGTCAGGGATTAATGAAAAACTGTTTTTT
.	.	TRBV2	14	TRBJ1-4	CASRRSSLNEKLFF	TGTGCCAGCAGACGCTCTAGCCTTAATGAAAAACTGTTTTTT
.	TRBD1	TRBV10-3	15	TRBJ2-2	CAIGQGTRGTGELFF	TGTGCCATCGGACAGGGGACGAGAGGCACCGGGGAGCTGTTTTTT
.	TRBD2	TRBV4-1	17	TRBJ2-1	CASSQILAGVVYNEQFF	TGCGCCAGCAGCCAAATACTAGCGGGAGTAGTATACAATGAGCAGTTCTTC
.	.	TRBV5-4	13	TRBJ2-7	CASSLAGIDEQYF	TGTGCCAGCAGCTTGGCAGGAATAGACGAGCAGTACTTC
.	.	TRBV7-2	15	TRBJ2-4	CASSFAGLARNIQYF	TGTGCCAGCAGCTTTGCGGGTCTAGCGCGGAACATTCAGTACTTC
.	.	TRBV11-2	18	TRBJ2-6	CASSLTAGGFNGANVLTF	TGTGCCAGCAGCTTAACAGCGGGTGGCTTTAACGGGGCCAACGTCCTGACTTTC